This TCR beta chain originates from a study of cytomegalovirus exposure and HLA in healthy donors. General study results and limits: The study put some 150 TCR beta chains on its list as cytomegalovirus-associated. About 90% or about 30% of the time was how often most TCR beta V segments were productive, according to an earlier analysis.

The PCR used 60 Vbeta and 13 Jbeta primers. In the original analysis: In a later analysis, 75 million to 95 million unique TCR beta chains included roughly 11 million shared by two or more donors. The table came from immunoSEQ multiplex PCR; TCRdb's copy has only in-frame clones and leaves some out. V and J calls plus clone size are reproduced from that table; the DNA served to infer D and trimming. The sample records tens of thousands of clones, 65% to 85% being singletons. Germline loops: CDR1 SGDLS, CDR2 YYNGEE. Between the trimmed V and J ends, which lost 0 bases and 2 bases, there was a span of 5 bases. CDR3 length: 13 amino acids. This clone has only a few counts. Antigen unknown.

Material: PBMCs. This receptor was obtained from a man in his 60s in good health and CMV-seropositive. J is TRBJ1-2 and V is TRBV9; D is undetermined. The CDR3 DNA reads as TGTGCCAGCAGCGTAGAACAGAACTATGGCTACACCTTC. This sequence encodes CASSVEQNYGYTF.